This TCR beta chain is drawn from a study of T cell responses to AZD1222 COVID-19 vaccine. Study context: Pooling of second doses given at about 4 or about 12 weeks was done.

Profiled with immunoSEQ multiplex PCR; TCRdb holds only in-frame clones, not every one. Among some 150,000 clones, more than 80% were seen once, and the ten largest hold 3% to 5%. Study-level findings and limits: Repertoires were collected only later (after the peak T cell response had occurred). Baseline seropositivity occurred in only six AZD1222 recipients.

Concerning this clone: Its antigen is still unknown.

V was trimmed by 2 bases and J by 3 bases, leaving 11 bases between them. The length of the CDR3 is 14 residues. CDR1 and CDR2 from the germline V gene are SGHRS and YFSETQ. This TCR was sampled from an adult in good health. The chain joins TRBV5-1 to TRBJ1-1; D uncertain. The specimen was peripheral blood, collected on day 0 of AZD1222 vaccination. The CDR3 nucleotides are TGCGCCAGCAGCTTACAGTTGGGAGACACTGAAGCTTTCTTT. Translated: CASSLQLGDTEAFF.